The 10 T cell receptor beta chains below were found in one sample sequenced in a study of regulatory T cells in long-lasting Graves disease. CDR3 regions were amplified by Arm-PCR using iRepertoire HTBI primers to build TCR beta libraries. TCRdb ran MiXCR on the multiplex PCR reads and lists one entry per CDR3 protein. The table lists 530,000 or so distinct CDR3 sequences, more than 15% of them singletons. Time point meaning: newly diagnosed GD, antithyroid drugs for less than 3 months. Isolated PBMC RNA provided the starting material for the TCR library. The data also belong to a second study, concerning T cells in Graves' hyperthyroidism and ophthalmopathy.

The material was peripheral blood mononuclear cells (PBMCs), obtained at new diagnosis, from a patient treated with antithyroid drugs. The receptor source for this set is a man between 18 and 29 years old with Graves disease.

This clonotype occurred a few times. An end of the junction differs from the germline gene, which may be a read error. The chain uses TRBV30 and TRBJ1-4; tentative D call: TRBD1 (6 bases). Germline values: CDR1 GTSNPN, CDR2 SVGIG (reference sequence). This CDR3 has 15 amino acids. Written as DNA, the CDR3 is TGTGCCTGGCAGGGGACACTGGGAAGACGTGAAAAACTGCTTTTT. Amino acids: CAWQGTLGRREKLLF.

The chain has TRBV3-1 and TRBJ2-5, with 7 bases aligning to TRBD1. CDR3 size: 16 residues. Germline V CDR1 and CDR2: LGHDT, YNNKEL (reference sequence). The J segment lost 7 bases and the V segment lost 3 bases, leaving 14 bases of the junction unmatched. CDR3 sequence reads: CASSQGSISSGGTQYF. CDR3 nucleotides: TGTGCCAGCAGCCAGGGTTCGATATCCTCAGGGGGGACCCAGTACTTC.

V gene TRBV6-1 combines with J gene TRBJ2-2; D uncertain. This CDR3 comprises 13 residues. CDR1 and CDR2 (germline): MNHNS, SASEGT. V gave up 6 bases and J gave up 4 bases, with 9 bases separating them. The chain's CDR3 is CASSHPATGELFF. The DNA for the CDR3 is TGTGCCAGCAGCCATCCGGCCACCGGGGAGCTGTTTTTT.

This chain links TRBV27 with TRBJ2-3; TRBD1 is a possible D gene (5 bases). Trimming stripped 0 bases from V and 1 base from J, with 11 bases between. CDR3 size: 16 residues. Germline V gene data show CDR1 as MNHEY and CDR2 as SMNVEV (reference sequence). The CDR3 sequence is CASSLSQGGRTDTQYF. As DNA, the CDR3 is TGTGCCAGCAGTTTATCCCAGGGTGGTCGCACAGATACGCAGTATTTT.

This clonotype came up many times. This chain connects TRBV6-1 to TRBJ1-2; D call uncertain. The CDR3 has 16 amino acids. Germline CDR1 reads MNHNS; CDR2 reads SASEGT. V was cut by 2 bases and J by 2 bases, with 15 bases left in between. DNA for the CDR3: TGTGCCAGCAGTGAATCACGGGTCCCTACCAACTATGGCTACACCTTC. Its protein is CASSESRVPTNYGYTF.

This clonotype appeared many times. This chain links TRBV5-1 with TRBJ2-1; 10 bases agree with TRBD2. The trim removed 4 bases at V and 4 bases at J, leaving 8 bases unmatched. Germline V lookup: CDR1 SGHRS, CDR2 YFSETQ. The CDR3 spans 16 residues. CDR3 in amino acids: CASSPGPSGSYNEQFF. As DNA, the CDR3 is TGCGCCAGCAGCCCCGGCCCTAGCGGGAGTTACAATGAGCAGTTCTTC. The full variable domain, its missing parts supplied by reference TRBV5-1 and TRBJ2-1, is KAGVTQTPRYLIKTRGQQVTLSCSPISGHRSVSWYQQTPGQGLQFLFEYFSETQRNKGNFPGRFSGRQFSNSRSEMNVSTLELGDSALYLCASSPGPSGSYNEQFFGPGTRLTVL.

This clonotype was counted a few times. This rearrangement joins TRBV3-1 to TRBJ2-7; 10 nucleotides align to TRBD2. CDR1 and CDR2 (germline): LGHDT, YNNKEL (reference sequence). After removal of 1 base from V and 0 bases from J, the junction contained 6 bases not matched to a gene. The CDR3 contains 17 residues. The CDR3 protein is CASSQASGSTSSYEQYF. In DNA, the CDR3 is TGTGCCAGCAGCCAAGCTAGCGGGAGTACTAGCTCCTACGAGCAGTACTTC.

This clonotype has at least ten counts. This chain joins TRBV2 and TRBJ1-1; possible D gene TRBD1, 5 bases. Germline assignment: CDR1 SNHLY and CDR2 FYNNEI. V dropped 1 base and J dropped 1 base, with 10 bases sitting between them. This CDR3 has 15 amino acids. CDR3 amino acids: CASSEVGQGNTEAFF. The CDR3 region has the DNA TGTGCCAGCAGTGAAGTAGGGCAGGGGAACACTGAAGCTTTCTTT.

The sample holds a few counts of this clonotype. This chain connects TRBV14 to TRBJ2-1, with D possibly being TRBD1 (5 bases). The CDR3 spans 15 residues. Germline V gene lookup returns CDR1 SGHDN and CDR2 FVKESK. V was clipped by 6 bases and J by 0 bases, with 12 bases between them. DNA of the CDR3: TGTGCCAGCAGTAGACAGTTGAGCTCCTACAATGAGCAGTTCTTC. Translation gives CASSRQLSSYNEQFF. Full variable domain (missing parts from reference TRBV14 and TRBJ2-1): EAGVTQFPSHSVIEKGQTVTLRCDPISGHDNLYWYRRVMGKEIKFLLHFVKESKQDESGMPNNRFLAERTGGTYSTLKVQPAELEDSGVYFCASSRQLSSYNEQFFGPGTRLTVL.

This clonotype has just one count. The V call is TRBV20-1, the J call TRBJ1-5; 7 bases match TRBD1. CDR1 and CDR2 (germline): DFQATT, SNEGSKA (reference sequence). V was clipped by 1 base and J by 4 bases; unmatched bases: 10. The CDR3 contains 16 residues. Written as DNA, the CDR3 is TGCAGTGCTAGAGTATCTGATGGGACAGCTAATCAGCCCCAGCATTTT. This sequence encodes CSARVSDGTANQPQHF.